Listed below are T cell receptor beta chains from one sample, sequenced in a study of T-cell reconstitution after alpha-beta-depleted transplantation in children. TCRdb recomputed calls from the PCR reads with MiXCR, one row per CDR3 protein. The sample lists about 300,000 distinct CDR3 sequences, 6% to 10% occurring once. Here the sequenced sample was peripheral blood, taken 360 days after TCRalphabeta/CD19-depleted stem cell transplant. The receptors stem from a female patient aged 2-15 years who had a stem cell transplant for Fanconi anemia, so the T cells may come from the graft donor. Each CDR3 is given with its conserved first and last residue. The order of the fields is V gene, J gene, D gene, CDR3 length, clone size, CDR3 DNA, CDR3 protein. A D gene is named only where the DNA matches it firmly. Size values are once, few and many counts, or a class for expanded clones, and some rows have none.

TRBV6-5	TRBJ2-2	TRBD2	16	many	TGTGCCAGCAGTTACGAGGGCGGGGGGGCCACCGGGGAGCTGTTTTTT	CASSYEGGGATGELFF
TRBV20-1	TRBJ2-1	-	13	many	TGCAGTGCTAGAGACTACAGGAACAATGAGCAGTTCTTC	CSARDYRNNEQFF
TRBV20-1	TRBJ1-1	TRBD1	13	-	TGCAGTGTTACGACAGGGGGCGTCACTGAAGCTTTCTTT	CSVTTGGVTEAFF
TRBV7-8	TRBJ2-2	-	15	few	TGTGCCAGCAGGTCACCAAAGCGAGGGACCGGGGAGCTGTTTTTT	CASRSPKRGTGELFF
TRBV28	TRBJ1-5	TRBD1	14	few	TGTGCCAGCAGTGTACCGGGACAGGGTCAGCCCCAGCATTTT	CASSVPGQGQPQHF
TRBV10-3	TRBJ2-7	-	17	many	TGTGCCATCAGTGAGTCGGTGTGGGGGATAGTAGCCTACGAGCAGTACTTC	CAISESVWGIVAYEQYF
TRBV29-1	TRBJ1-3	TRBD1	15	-	TGCAGCGTTGAATGGGGAGGGGGCGCAAGGAACACCATATATTTT	CSVEWGGGARNTIYF
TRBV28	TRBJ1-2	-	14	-	TGTGCCAGCACCCTAGGTGGGGCAGGCTATGGCTACACCTTC	CASTLGGAGYGYTF
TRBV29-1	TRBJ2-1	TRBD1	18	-	TGCAGCGTTACGGGGGACACGACAGGGGAAAGCTACAACAATGAGCAGTTCTTC	CSVTGDTTGESYNNEQFF
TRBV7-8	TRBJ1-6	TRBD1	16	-	TGTGCCAGCAGCTTAAGAGGGGGCACCTATAATTCACCCCTCCACTTT	CASSLRGGTYNSPLHF
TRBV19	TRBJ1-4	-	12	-	TGTGCCAGTAGTATAAAACGTGAAAAACTGTTTTTT	CASSIKREKLFF
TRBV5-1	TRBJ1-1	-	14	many	TGCGCCAGCAGCTTTCCCGCAGCGAACACTGAAGCTTTCTTT	CASSFPAANTEAFF
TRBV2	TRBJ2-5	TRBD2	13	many	TGTGCCAGCATTCCCAGCGGGGAAGAGACCCAGTACTTC	CASIPSGEETQYF
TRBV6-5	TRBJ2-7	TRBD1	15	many	TGTGCCAGCAGTTACGCAGGGGGCGCATCCTACGAGCAGTACTTC	CASSYAGGASYEQYF
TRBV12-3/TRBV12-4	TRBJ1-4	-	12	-	TGTGCCAGCACCCTTACAGGGGAAAAACTGTTTTTT	CASTLTGEKLFF
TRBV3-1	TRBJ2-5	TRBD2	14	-	TGTGCCAAAGCAGCGGGAGGGCCTTTGGAGACCGAGTACTTC	CAKAAGGPLETEYF
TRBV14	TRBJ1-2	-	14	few	TGTGCCAGCAGCCAAGTTAACGGGCCCAATGGCTACACCTTC	CASSQVNGPNGYTF
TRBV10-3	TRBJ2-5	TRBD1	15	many	TGTGCCATCAGTGTAGGGACAGGGCCCCAAGAGACCCAGTACTTC	CAISVGTGPQETQYF